This TCR beta chain was captured by sequencing in a study of T cell repertoires in cytomegalovirus infection. The germline CDR1 and CDR2 sequences are MGHRA and YSYEKL. The CDR3 loop spans 19 amino acids. The V segment lost 1 base and the J segment 0 bases; nucleotides outside the gene matches: 12. In TCRdb, the reads were re-called with MiXCR into one record per CDR3 protein. The sample consists of approximately 700,000 distinct CDR3 sequences, roughly 35% of them appearing once. The origin of this receptor is a human donor in good health (CMV status not recorded). Some clones in this sample may be carry-over from other donors' samples. The sample consisted of PBMCs. V is TRBV4-1 and J is TRBJ2-3, with 8 nucleotides matching TRBD2. CDR3: CASSQVPSGGASSTDTQYF. CDR3 coding DNA: TGCGCCAGCAGCCAAGTCCCGAGCGGGGGAGCATCTAGCACAGATACGCAGTATTTT.